This TCR beta chain was found in a study of blood T cell repertoires in COVID-19. This clone was counted once. This table comes from immunoSEQ multiplex PCR, and its TCRdb copy is limited to in-frame clones, with some not included. Among under 250,000 clones listed, roughly 82% were seen once. V was pared by 0 bases and J by 3 bases, with 9 bases between. Germline CDR1 MNHEY, CDR2 SVGEGT. The CDR3 contains 15 residues. The material sequenced was peripheral blood. The clonotype comes from an older woman with acute or convalescent COVID-19. This sequence joins TRBV6-2 or TRBV6-3 and TRBJ1-5; possibly TRBD1 for D (5 bases). The CDR3 bases are TGTGCCAGCAGTTACTCGATTGGGGCCAATCAGCCCCAGCATTTT. Encoded protein: CASSYSIGANQPQHF.